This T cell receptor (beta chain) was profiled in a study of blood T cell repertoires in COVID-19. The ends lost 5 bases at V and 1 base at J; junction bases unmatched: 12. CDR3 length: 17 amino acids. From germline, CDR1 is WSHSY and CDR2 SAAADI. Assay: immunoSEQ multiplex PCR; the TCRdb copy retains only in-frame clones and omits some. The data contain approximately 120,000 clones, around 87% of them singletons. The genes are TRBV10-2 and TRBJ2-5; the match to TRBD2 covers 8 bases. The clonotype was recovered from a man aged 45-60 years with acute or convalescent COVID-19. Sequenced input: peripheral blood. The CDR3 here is CASSYRAVAGSQETQYF. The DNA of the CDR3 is TGCGCCAGCAGTTATCGGGCGGTAGCGGGGAGCCAAGAGACCCAGTACTTC.